This entry lists 9 T cell receptor beta chains sequenced from one sample in a study of blood T cell repertoires in COVID-19. Measured with immunoSEQ multiplex PCR; TCRdb has only the in-frame clones, and not every one. The sample lists about 240,000 clones, around 80% occurring once. Material for sequencing was peripheral blood. The receptor source for this set is a woman aged 18-35 years with acute or convalescent COVID-19.

V is TRBV3-1 (or the pseudogene TRBV3-2) and J is TRBJ2-7; 11 bases are shared with TRBD2. Trimming cost V 4 bases and J 3 bases; bases outside gene matches: 5. The CDR3 is 15 residues long. Germline CDR1 and CDR2: LGHDT and YNNKEL (reference sequence). CDR3 in DNA: TGTGCCAGCAGCCCCGGACTAGCGGGTTACTACGAGCAGTACTTC. Protein: CASSPGLAGYYEQYF.

This chain connects TRBV7-8 to TRBJ1-5; 8 positions match TRBD1. This CDR3 spans 14 amino acids. Losses at the gene ends were 7 bases for V and 2 bases for J; bases not matched to a gene: 4. Germline CDR1 is SGHVS and CDR2 is FQNEAQ. The CDR3 sequence is CASNGQGGNQPQHF. The CDR3 DNA reads as TGTGCCAGCAACGGACAGGGCGGCAATCAGCCCCAGCATTTT.

V gene TRBV2 combines with J gene TRBJ2-7; D perhaps matches TRBD2 (6 bases). Germline V lookup: CDR1 SNHLY, CDR2 FYNNEI. V was cut by 1 base and J by 7 bases, with 14 bases left in between. This CDR3 region has 14 residues. CDR3 in amino acids: CASSEDGGTREQYF. DNA for the CDR3: TGTGCCAGCAGTGAAGACGGCGGGACGAGGGAGCAGTACTTC.

The chain has TRBV4-3 and TRBJ2-1; 11 bases are a match to TRBD2. V lost 1 base and J lost 2; bases outside the gene matches: 1. The CDR3 extends over 16 amino acids. Germline CDR1 is LGHNA and CDR2 is YSLEER. CDR3 DNA sequence: TGCGCCAGCAGCCAAGTAGCGGGAGGGCCCTACAATGAGCAGTTCTTC. Translated, it gives CASSQVAGGPYNEQFF.

In this sample, this clone turned up many times. The chain joins TRBV13 to TRBJ1-1, with TRBD1 identical over 8 bases. V was clipped by 2 bases and J by 5 bases; unmatched bases: 13. The CDR3 consists of 17 residues. Germline V gives CDR1 PRHDT, CDR2 FYEKMQ (reference sequence). CDR3 nucleotide sequence: TGTGCCAGCAGCTTAACCCCTAACAGGGGGGATAGGACTGAAGCTTTCTTT. Its translation: CASSLTPNRGDRTEAFF.

The chain couples TRBV19 to TRBJ1-2, with a weak D call TRBD1 (6 bases). Looked up from germline, CDR1 is LNHDA and CDR2 is SQIVND (reference sequence). The CDR3 covers 11 residues. The V and J ends lost 4 bases and 11 bases respectively, with 11 bases between them. This CDR3 reads CASSTRQEYTF. CDR3 sequence (DNA): TGTGCCAGTAGTACAAGACAGGAGTACACCTTC.

The chain links TRBV23-1 to TRBJ2-3; TRBD1 aligns across 9 bases. TRBV23-1 is sorted into the ORF group, with uncertain function. There are 14 residues in the CDR3. The V gene end was trimmed by 4 bases and the J gene end by 7 bases; junction bases not matched to a gene: 6. DNA of the CDR3: TGCGCCAGCAGTCGGGACAGGGTTCCGAATACGCAGTATTTT. It translates to CASSRDRVPNTQYF.

This chain connects TRBV4-3 to TRBJ1-5; perhaps TRBD1 as D (6 bases). Deletions cut 3 bases from V and 3 bases from J, with 12 bases between. The V gene's germline CDR1 is LGHNA and CDR2 YSLEER. The CDR3 is 15 residues long. CDR3 DNA sequence: TGCGCCAGCAGCCAGGCCCACAGGGCCAATCAGCCCCAGCATTTT. This sequence encodes CASSQAHRANQPQHF.

The rearrangement joins TRBV7-9 to TRBJ1-3, with D unclear. Looked up from germline, CDR1 is SEHNR and CDR2 is FQNEAQ (reference sequence). Between the trimmed V and J ends, which lost 1 base and 7 bases, there was a span of 8 bases. This CDR3 spans 13 amino acids. The CDR3 DNA reads as TGTGCCAGCAGCTTAGTGGGCACGAACACCATATATTTT. It translates to CASSLVGTNTIYF.